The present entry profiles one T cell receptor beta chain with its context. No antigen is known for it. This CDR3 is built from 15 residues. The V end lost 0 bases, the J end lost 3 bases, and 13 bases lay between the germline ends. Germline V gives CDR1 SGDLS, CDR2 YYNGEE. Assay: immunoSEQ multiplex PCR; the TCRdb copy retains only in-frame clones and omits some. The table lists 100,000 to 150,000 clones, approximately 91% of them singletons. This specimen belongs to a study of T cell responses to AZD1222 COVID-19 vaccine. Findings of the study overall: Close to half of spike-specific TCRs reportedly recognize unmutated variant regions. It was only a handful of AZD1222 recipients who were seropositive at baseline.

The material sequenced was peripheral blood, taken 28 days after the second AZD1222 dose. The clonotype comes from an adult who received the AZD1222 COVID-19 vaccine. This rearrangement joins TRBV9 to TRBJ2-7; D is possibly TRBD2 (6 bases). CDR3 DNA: TGTGCCAGCAGCGTAGCCGGAGGGCTGCTCTACGAGCAGTACTTC. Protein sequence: CASSVAGGLLYEQYF. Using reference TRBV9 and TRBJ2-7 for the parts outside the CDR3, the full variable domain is DSGVTQTPKHLITATGQRVTLRCSPRSGDLSVYWYQQSLDQGLQFLIQYYNGEERAKGNILERFSAQQFPDLHSELNLSSLELGDSALYFCASSVAGGLLYEQYFGPGTRLTVT.